Described below is a single TCR beta chain sequence and its context. This entry comes from a study of OX40 agonist ivuxolimab in advanced cancers. Assay used: immunoSEQ multiplex PCR; TCRdb lists only in-frame clones, some missing. The sample has about 18,000 clones; approximately 85% are singletons. The CDR3 is 14 residues long. Germline V gene lookup returns CDR1 SGHAT and CDR2 FQNNGV. Unmatched junction bases numbered 5, after V lost 3 bases and J lost 6 bases. V and J are TRBV11-2 and TRBJ2-3, with 8 bases identical to TRBD2. This material consisted of CD4+ or CD8+ T cells sorted from blood, taken in a trial of the OX40 agonist ivuxolimab. The TCR was taken from an adult with an advanced solid tumor such as melanoma, head and neck, liver or kidney cancer. CDR3 sequence: CASSLEGLGDTQYF. The DNA of the CDR3 is TGTGCCAGCAGCTTGGAGGGACTAGGGGATACGCAGTATTTT.